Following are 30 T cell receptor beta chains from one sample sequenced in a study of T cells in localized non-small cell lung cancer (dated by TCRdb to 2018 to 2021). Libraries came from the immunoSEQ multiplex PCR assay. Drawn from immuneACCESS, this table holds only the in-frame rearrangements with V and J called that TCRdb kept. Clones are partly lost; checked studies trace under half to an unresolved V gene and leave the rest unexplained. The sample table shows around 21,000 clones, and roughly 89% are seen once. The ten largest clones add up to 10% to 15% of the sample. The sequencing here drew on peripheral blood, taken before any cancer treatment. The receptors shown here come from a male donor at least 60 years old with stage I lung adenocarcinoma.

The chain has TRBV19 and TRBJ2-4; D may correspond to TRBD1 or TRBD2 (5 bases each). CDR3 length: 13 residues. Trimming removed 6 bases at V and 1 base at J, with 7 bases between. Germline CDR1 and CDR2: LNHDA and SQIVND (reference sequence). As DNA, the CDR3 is TGTGCCAGTAGAGGGACGGCCAAAAACATTCAGTACTTC. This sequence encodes CASRGTAKNIQYF.

CDR3 in amino acids: CASSLSANTEAFF. The CDR3 nucleotides read TGTGCCAGCAGCCTCTCAGCTAACACTGAAGCTTTCTTT. This rearrangement joins TRBV5-8 to TRBJ1-1; D remains unclear. The CDR3 contains 13 residues. The V and J ends lost 4 bases and 2 bases respectively, with 9 bases between them. The V gene's germline CDR1 is SGHTS and CDR2 YDEGEE.

The CDR3 sequence: CASRSSRGRETQYF. CDR3 DNA sequence: TGTGCCAGCAGATCCTCGCGGGGTCGAGAGACCCAGTACTTC. The chain uses TRBV27 and TRBJ2-5; TRBD2 might be the D (6 bases). Trimming took off 6 bases at V and 4 bases at J, with 15 bases between the two ends. There are 14 residues in the CDR3. In germline, CDR1 is MNHEY, CDR2 SMNVEV (reference sequence).

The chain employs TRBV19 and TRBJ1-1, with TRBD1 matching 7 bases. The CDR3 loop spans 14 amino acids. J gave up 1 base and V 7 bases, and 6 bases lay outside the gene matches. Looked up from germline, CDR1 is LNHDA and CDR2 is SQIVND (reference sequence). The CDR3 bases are TGTGCCAGTACCATGGGACAGCCGAACACTGAAGCTTTCTTT. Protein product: CASTMGQPNTEAFF.

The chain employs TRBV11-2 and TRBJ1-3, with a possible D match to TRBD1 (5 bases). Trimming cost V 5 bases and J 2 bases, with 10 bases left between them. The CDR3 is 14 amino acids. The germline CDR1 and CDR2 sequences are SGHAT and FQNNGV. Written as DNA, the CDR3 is TGTGCCAGCAGCCCGGGGACCGCTGGAAACACCATATATTTT. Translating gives CASSPGTAGNTIYF.

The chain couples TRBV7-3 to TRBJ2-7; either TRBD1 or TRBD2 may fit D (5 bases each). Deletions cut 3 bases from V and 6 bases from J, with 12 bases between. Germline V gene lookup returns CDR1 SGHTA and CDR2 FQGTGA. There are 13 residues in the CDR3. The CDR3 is CASSFSGTGEQYF. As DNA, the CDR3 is TGTGCCAGCAGCTTTTCAGGGACCGGCGAGCAGTACTTC.

Here the CDR3 reads CASSQDRGSPQYF. CDR3 sequence (DNA): TGTGCCAGCAGCCAGGACAGGGGCAGTCCCCAGTACTTC. V and J are TRBV7-2 and TRBJ2-5; TRBD1 matches at 9 bases. Trimming cost V 5 bases and J 9 bases; bases outside gene matches: 7. This CDR3 is 13 amino acids long. CDR1 is SGHTA, CDR2 FQGNSA, per germline.

In DNA, the CDR3 is TGTGCCAGCAGTGAAGCCTGGGACAGCAGCTATGGCTACACCTTC. It encodes CASSEAWDSSYGYTF. This chain connects TRBV6-1 to TRBJ1-2, with 7 nucleotides matching TRBD1. Germline V gene data show CDR1 as MNHNS and CDR2 as SASEGT. The CDR3 is 15 amino acids. Trimming removed 0 bases from V and 4 bases from J; junction bases left unmatched: 5.

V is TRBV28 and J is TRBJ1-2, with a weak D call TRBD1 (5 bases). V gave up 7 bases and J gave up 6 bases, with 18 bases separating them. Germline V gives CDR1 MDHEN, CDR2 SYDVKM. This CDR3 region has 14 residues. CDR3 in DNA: TGTGCCAGCACCCCACCCCAGGCAGGGAATGGCTACACCTTC. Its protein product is CASTPPQAGNGYTF.

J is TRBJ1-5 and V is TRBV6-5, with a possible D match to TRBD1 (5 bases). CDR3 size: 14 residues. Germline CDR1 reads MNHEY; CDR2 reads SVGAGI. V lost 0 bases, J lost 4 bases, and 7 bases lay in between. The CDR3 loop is CASSYSGGNQPQHF. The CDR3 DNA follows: TGTGCCAGCAGTTACTCTGGGGGGAATCAGCCCCAGCATTTT.

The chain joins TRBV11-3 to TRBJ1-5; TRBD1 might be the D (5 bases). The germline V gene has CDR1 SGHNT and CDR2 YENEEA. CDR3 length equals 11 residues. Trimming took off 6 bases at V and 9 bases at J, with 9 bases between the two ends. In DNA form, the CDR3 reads TGTGCCAGCAGTCATGGGGGGCCCCAGCATTTT. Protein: CASSHGGPQHF.

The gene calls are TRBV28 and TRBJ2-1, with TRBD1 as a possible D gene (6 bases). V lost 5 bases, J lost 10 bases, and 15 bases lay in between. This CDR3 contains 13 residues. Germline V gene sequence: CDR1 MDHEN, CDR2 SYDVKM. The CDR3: CASSTPQGREQFF. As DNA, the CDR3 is TGTGCCAGCAGTACCCCACAGGGTAGGGAGCAGTTCTTC.

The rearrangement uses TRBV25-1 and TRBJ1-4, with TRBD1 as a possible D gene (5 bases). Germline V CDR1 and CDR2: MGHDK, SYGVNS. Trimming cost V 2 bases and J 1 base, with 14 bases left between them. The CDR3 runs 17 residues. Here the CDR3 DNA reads TGTGCCAGCAGTGAACGGGGCGGGGTAGGAACTAATGAAAAACTGTTTTTT. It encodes CASSERGGVGTNEKLFF.

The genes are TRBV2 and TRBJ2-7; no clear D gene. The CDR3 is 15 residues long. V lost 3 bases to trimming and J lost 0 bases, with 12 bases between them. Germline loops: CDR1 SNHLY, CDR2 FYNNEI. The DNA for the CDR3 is TGTGCCAGCAGTGAGCTAAGGGTAAGCTCCTACGAGCAGTACTTC. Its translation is CASSELRVSSYEQYF.

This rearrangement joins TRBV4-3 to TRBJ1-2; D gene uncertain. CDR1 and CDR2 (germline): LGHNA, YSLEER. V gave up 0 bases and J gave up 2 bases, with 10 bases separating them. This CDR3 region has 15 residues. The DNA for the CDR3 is TGCGCCAGCAGCCAAGATCCCCACAGAAACTATGGCTACACCTTC. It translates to CASSQDPHRNYGYTF.

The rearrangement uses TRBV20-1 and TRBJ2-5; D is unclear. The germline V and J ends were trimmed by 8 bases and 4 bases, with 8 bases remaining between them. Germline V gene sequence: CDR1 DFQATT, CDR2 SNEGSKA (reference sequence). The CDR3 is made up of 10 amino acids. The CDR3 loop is CSPARETQYF. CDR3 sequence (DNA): TGCAGTCCTGCCCGAGAGACCCAGTACTTC.

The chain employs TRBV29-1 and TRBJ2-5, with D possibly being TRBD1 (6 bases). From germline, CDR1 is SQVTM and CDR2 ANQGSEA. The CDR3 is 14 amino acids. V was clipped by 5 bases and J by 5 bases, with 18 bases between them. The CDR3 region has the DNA TGCAGCGTTACCGAGACAGGAGCCCAGGAGACCCAGTACTTC. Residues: CSVTETGAQETQYF.

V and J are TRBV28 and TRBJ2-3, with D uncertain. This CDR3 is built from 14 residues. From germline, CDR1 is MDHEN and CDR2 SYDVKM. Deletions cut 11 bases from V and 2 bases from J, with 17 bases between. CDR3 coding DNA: TGTGCCCACAACCGGGCCAGAACCACAGATACGCAGTATTTT. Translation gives CAHNRARTTDTQYF.

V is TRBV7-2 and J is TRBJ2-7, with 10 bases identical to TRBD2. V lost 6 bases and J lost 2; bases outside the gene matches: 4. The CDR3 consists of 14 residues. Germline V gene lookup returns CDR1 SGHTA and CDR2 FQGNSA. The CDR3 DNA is TGTGCCAGCAGTCAACTAGCGGGGCCCTACGAGCAGTACTTC. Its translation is CASSQLAGPYEQYF.

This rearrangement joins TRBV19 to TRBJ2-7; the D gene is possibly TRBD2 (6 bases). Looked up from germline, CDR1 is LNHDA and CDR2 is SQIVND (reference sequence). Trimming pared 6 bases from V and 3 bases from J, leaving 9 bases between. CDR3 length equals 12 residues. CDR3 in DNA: TGTGCCAGTAGCGGGACTCTCTACGAGCAGTACTTC. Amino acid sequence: CASSGTLYEQYF.

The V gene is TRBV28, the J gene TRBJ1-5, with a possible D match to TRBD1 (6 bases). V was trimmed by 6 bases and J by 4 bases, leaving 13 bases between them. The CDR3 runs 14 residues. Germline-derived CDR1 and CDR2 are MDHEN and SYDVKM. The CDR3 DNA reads TGTGCCAGCAGACCAAACAGGGTTAATCAGCCCCAGCATTTT. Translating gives CASRPNRVNQPQHF.

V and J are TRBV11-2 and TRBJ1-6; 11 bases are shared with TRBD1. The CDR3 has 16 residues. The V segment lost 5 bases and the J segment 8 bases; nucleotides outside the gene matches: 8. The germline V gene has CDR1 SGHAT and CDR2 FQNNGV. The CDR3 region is CASSPGQGAGYSPLHF. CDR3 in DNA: TGTGCCAGCAGCCCCGGACAGGGGGCGGGGTATTCACCCCTCCACTTT.

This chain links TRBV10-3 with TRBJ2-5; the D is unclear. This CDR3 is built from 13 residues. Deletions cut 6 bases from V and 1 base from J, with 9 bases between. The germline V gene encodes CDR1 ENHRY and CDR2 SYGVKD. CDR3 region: CAIRSIVQETQYF. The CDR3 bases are TGTGCCATCAGATCGATAGTCCAAGAGACCCAGTACTTC.

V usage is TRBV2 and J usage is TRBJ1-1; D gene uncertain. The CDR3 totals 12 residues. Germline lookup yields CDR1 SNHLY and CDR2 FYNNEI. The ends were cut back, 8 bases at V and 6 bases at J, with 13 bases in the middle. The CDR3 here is CASAMGVPEAFF. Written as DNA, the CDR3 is TGTGCCAGCGCTATGGGAGTCCCTGAAGCTTTCTTT.

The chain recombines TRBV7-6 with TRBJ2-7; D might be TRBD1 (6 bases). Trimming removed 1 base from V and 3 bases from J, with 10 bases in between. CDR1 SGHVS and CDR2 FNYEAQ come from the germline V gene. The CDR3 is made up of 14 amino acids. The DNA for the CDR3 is TGTGCCAGCAGCTTAGGACAGGCCAGCTACGAGCAGTACTTC. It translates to CASSLGQASYEQYF.

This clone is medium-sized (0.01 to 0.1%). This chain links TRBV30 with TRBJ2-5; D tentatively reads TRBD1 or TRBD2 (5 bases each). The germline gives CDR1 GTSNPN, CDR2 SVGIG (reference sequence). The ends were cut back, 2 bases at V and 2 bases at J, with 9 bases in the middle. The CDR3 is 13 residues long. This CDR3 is CAWSMGVQETQYF. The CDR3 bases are TGTGCCTGGAGTATGGGGGTACAAGAGACCCAGTACTTC.

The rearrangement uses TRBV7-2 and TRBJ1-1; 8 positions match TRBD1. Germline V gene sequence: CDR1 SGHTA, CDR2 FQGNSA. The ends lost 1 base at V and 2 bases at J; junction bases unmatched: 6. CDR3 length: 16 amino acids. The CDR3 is CASSLVAGTGNTEAFF. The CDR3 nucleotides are TGTGCCAGCAGCTTAGTAGCCGGGACAGGCAACACTGAAGCTTTCTTT.

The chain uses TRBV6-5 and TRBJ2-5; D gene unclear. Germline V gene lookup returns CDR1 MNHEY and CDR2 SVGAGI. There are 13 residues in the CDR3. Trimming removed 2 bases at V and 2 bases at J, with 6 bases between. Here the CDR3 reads CASSYEVQETQYF. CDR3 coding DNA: TGTGCCAGCAGTTACGAGGTTCAAGAGACCCAGTACTTC.

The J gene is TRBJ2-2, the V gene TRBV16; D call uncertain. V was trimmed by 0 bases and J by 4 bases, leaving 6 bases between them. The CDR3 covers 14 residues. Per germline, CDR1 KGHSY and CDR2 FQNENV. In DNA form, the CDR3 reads TGTGCCAGCAGCCAATCGTCAGCCACCGGGGAGCTGTTTTTT. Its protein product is CASSQSSATGELFF.

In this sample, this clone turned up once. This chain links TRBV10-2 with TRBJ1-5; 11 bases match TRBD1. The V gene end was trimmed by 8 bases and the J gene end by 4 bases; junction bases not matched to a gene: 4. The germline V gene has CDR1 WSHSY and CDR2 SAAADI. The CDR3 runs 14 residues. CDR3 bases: TGCGCCAGCTCCGGACAGGGGGCTAATCAGCCCCAGCATTTT. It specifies CASSGQGANQPQHF.